This TCR beta chain was found in a study of T cells after somatic rescue of genetic block. Clones were read by immunoSEQ multiplex PCR, and TCRdb kept only the in-frame ones, dropping some. The sample holds approximately 88,000 clones, 90% seen once. V was clipped by 2 bases and J by 1 base, with 18 bases between them. Germline CDR1 is MNHEY and CDR2 is SMNVEV (reference sequence). The CDR3 contains 17 residues. Sample: peripheral blood mononuclear cells (PBMCs). The rearrangement links TRBV27 to TRBJ2-7; possibly TRBD1 for D (5 bases). This TCR was recovered from a woman aged 18-29 years. The CDR3 DNA reads TGTGCCAGCAGTTTACAAAACCCAGGGTTGGAGTCCTACGAGCAGTACTTC. Its translation: CASSLQNPGLESYEQYF.